Below, 31 T cell receptor beta chains from the same sample are listed, as sequenced in a study of vaccination effects on CD4 cells after COVID-19. TCRdb's table, derived via immunoSEQ multiplex PCR, lists solely in-frame clones and lacks some. The sample lists fewer than 75,000 clones, about 74% occurring once. The antigens of these receptors remain unknown. Culture proceeded for roughly ten days, and CD4+ T cells were then isolated. Sample: CD4+ T cells from PBMCs cultured without peptide, taken before COVID-19 vaccination. These receptor sequences come from a human donor who received a COVID-19 vaccine.

The V and J genes are TRBV5-1 and TRBJ2-3, with 7 bases identical to TRBD2. The CDR3 is 16 residues long. V dropped 0 bases and J dropped 4; count of bases not matched to a gene: 8. CDR1 and CDR2 (germline): SGHRS, YFSETQ. This CDR3 is CASSLEGGGLPDTQYF. In nucleotides, the CDR3 is TGCGCCAGCAGCTTGGAGGGCGGGGGACTCCCAGATACGCAGTATTTT.

V and J are TRBV5-5 and TRBJ2-7, with D perhaps TRBD2 (5 bases). Trimming pared 2 bases from V and 3 bases from J, leaving 12 bases between. The CDR3 contains 14 residues. CDR1 is SGHKS, CDR2 YYEKEE, per germline (reference sequence). This CDR3 reads CASSFTAGDYEQYV. DNA of the CDR3: TGTGCCAGCAGCTTTACGGCCGGGGACTACGAGCAGTACGTC.

This sequence joins TRBV15 and TRBJ2-5; TRBD1 matches at 9 bases. The V gene end was trimmed by 0 bases and the J gene end by 3 bases; junction bases not matched to a gene: 2. Germline loops: CDR1 LNHNV, CDR2 YYDKDF (reference sequence). This CDR3 is built from 15 residues. The CDR3 DNA follows: TGTGCCACCAGCAGAGATAGGACAGGGGAAGAGACCCAGTACTTC. Amino acids: CATSRDRTGEETQYF.

The chain joins TRBV6-1 to TRBJ1-3, with D maybe TRBD1 (6 bases). The CDR3 is 16 residues long. Germline CDR1 and CDR2: MNHNS and SASEGT. V gave up 8 bases and J gave up 5 bases, with 22 bases separating them. Written as DNA, the CDR3 is TGTGCCAGCGGTGGGGGGCGGCAAAGAGAAAGAAACACCATATATTTT. Translation gives CASGGGRQRERNTIYF.

This clone occurred a few times. The genes are TRBV30 and TRBJ1-6; D is perhaps TRBD1 (6 bases). The CDR3 runs 13 residues. Germline values: CDR1 GTSNPN, CDR2 SVGIG (reference sequence). Trimming took off 2 bases at V and 7 bases at J, with 9 bases between the two ends. This CDR3 is CAWSLGGNSPLHF. CDR3 bases: TGTGCCTGGAGTTTAGGGGGGAATTCACCCCTCCACTTT.

This chain links TRBV15 with TRBJ1-4, with D tentatively TRBD1 (6 bases). The CDR3 spans 18 residues. Trimming removed 0 bases from V and 5 bases from J, with 19 bases in between. The germline V gene encodes CDR1 LNHNV and CDR2 YYDKDF (reference sequence). The CDR3, as DNA: TGTGCCACCAGCAGAGATCGGGGGCAGCCCGAGACCAATGAAAAACTGTTTTTT. As protein: CATSRDRGQPETNEKLFF.

The chain couples TRBV3-1 (or the pseudogene TRBV3-2) to TRBJ2-2; tentatively, D is TRBD1 (6 bases). CDR1 is LGHDT and CDR2 is YNNKEL in the germline V gene (reference sequence). V shed 1 base and J shed 7 bases, with 13 bases lying between them. This CDR3 is built from 15 residues. The CDR3 region has the DNA TGTGCCAGCAGCCAAGCCGCAGGGGTCAGCGGGGAGCTGTTTTTT. Its translation: CASSQAAGVSGELFF.

The rearrangement links TRBV7-4 to TRBJ2-5; no clear D. Germline loops: CDR1 SGHVT, CDR2 SQSDAQ. This CDR3 spans 10 amino acids. The V end was cut by 5 bases, the J end by 7 bases, with 5 bases between. CDR3 protein: CASSRGTQYF. In nucleotides, the CDR3 is TGTGCCAGCAGCCGAGGGACCCAGTACTTC.

The CDR3 protein is CASKFGQSTPQHF. In nucleotides, the CDR3 is TGTGCCAGCAAATTCGGACAGTCGACGCCCCAGCATTTT. The rearrangement links TRBV6-5 to TRBJ1-5; TRBD1 is a possible D gene (6 bases). CDR1 and CDR2 (germline): MNHEY, SVGAGI. CDR3 length equals 13 residues. The V gene lost 7 bases and the J gene lost 9 bases, with 16 bases spanning the gap.

CDR3 sequence (DNA): TGTGCCAGTAGCGACCGTACTCCGTGGAGCACAGATACGCAGTATTTT. Protein sequence: CASSDRTPWSTDTQYF. V is TRBV19 and J is TRBJ2-3; D is uncertain. Germline V lookup: CDR1 LNHDA, CDR2 SQIVND (reference sequence). CDR3 length equals 16 residues. V was trimmed by 6 bases and J by 0 bases, leaving 16 bases between them.

This clone was seen a few times. The genes are TRBV21-1 and TRBJ1-2. TRBV21-1 is a documented pseudogene. The CDR3 is made up of 13 amino acids. The CDR3 protein is CASSTPANYGYTF. CDR3 in DNA: TGTGCCAGCAGCACCCCCGCTAACTATGGCTACACCTTC.

J is TRBJ2-4 and V is TRBV10-1, with 7 bases identical to TRBD2. Germline V gene data show CDR1 as WNHNN and CDR2 as SYGVQD (reference sequence). The CDR3 length is 14 residues. The V segment lost 0 bases and the J segment 9 bases; nucleotides outside the gene matches: 5. CDR3 loop: CASSESGGSGIQYF. CDR3 coding DNA: TGCGCCAGCAGTGAGTCGGGAGGGTCTGGCATTCAGTACTTC.

CDR3 residues: CASSSLGNEQFF. The DNA of the CDR3 is TGTGCCAGCAGCTCGCTAGGGAATGAGCAGTTCTTC. The rearrangement links TRBV13 to TRBJ2-1; D unclear. CDR3 length: 12 residues. Germline V gene sequence: CDR1 PRHDT, CDR2 FYEKMQ (reference sequence). The V end lost 4 bases, the J end lost 7 bases, and 8 bases lay between the germline ends.

This chain joins TRBV5-1 and TRBJ2-1, with a weak D call TRBD1 (5 bases). The CDR3 loop spans 15 amino acids. Germline V gene sequence: CDR1 SGHRS, CDR2 YFSETQ. Trimming took 4 bases from V and 7 from J, leaving 18 bases between them. CDR3 in amino acids: CASSLNQGPGNEQFF. In nucleotides, the CDR3 is TGCGCCAGCAGCCTTAACCAGGGCCCAGGGAATGAGCAGTTCTTC.

The chain links TRBV19 to TRBJ2-1; 7 nucleotides align to TRBD2. The junction had 9 bases not matched to a gene; V was cut back by 3 bases and J by 7 bases. Looked up from germline, CDR1 is LNHDA and CDR2 is SQIVND (reference sequence). The CDR3 is 15 amino acids. The CDR3 sequence is CASSIAGEVLNEQFF. The CDR3 DNA follows: TGTGCCAGTAGTATCGCGGGGGAAGTACTAAATGAGCAGTTCTTC. Combining the CDR3 with reference TRBV19 and TRBJ2-1 gives the whole variable domain DGGITQSPKYLFRKEGQNVTLSCEQNLNHDAMYWYRQDPGQGLRLIYYSQIVNDFQKGDIAEGYSVSREKKESFPLTVTSAQKNPTAFYLCASSIAGEVLNEQFFGPGTRLTVL.

This clone turned up a few times. The chain combines TRBV3-1 (or the pseudogene TRBV3-2) with TRBJ2-5; D uncertain. This CDR3 is built from 12 residues. Germline lookup yields CDR1 LGHDT and CDR2 YNNKEL (reference sequence). Trimming pared 1 base from V and 4 bases from J, leaving 4 bases between. For the CDR3, the DNA is TGTGCCAGCAGCCAAGTTCGAGAGACCCAGTACTTC. This sequence encodes CASSQVRETQYF.

The DNA for the CDR3 is TGTGCCAGCAGCCAAGTGCGGGGCCGCCTAAACTATGGCTACACCTTC. Its translation is CASSQVRGRLNYGYTF. The V call is TRBV14, the J call TRBJ1-2; D possibly corresponds to TRBD1 (5 bases). The V gene's germline CDR1 is SGHDN and CDR2 FVKESK. V was clipped by 1 base and J by 2 bases, with 14 bases between them. This CDR3 is built from 16 residues.

CDR3 in amino acids: CAAAVAGAGETQYF. CDR3 bases: TGTGCCGCGGCGGTGGCGGGGGCCGGAGAGACCCAGTACTTC. The rearrangement joins TRBV6-5 to TRBJ2-5; possibly TRBD2 for D (7 bases). Germline loops: CDR1 MNHEY, CDR2 SVGAGI. CDR3 length equals 14 residues. V gave up 11 bases and J gave up 4 bases, with 20 bases separating them.

This chain uses TRBV6-5 with TRBJ1-1, with D possibly matching TRBD1 (5 bases). This CDR3 is built from 13 residues. With 8 bases removed from V and 5 bases from J, the gap between germline ends came to 15 bases. Germline assignment: CDR1 MNHEY and CDR2 SVGAGI. In DNA, the CDR3 is TGTGCCAGCGGGGTGGCGGGGGGAACTGAAGCTTTCTTT. Translating it yields CASGVAGGTEAFF.

The genes are TRBV15 and TRBJ1-1; 11 bases fit TRBD1. The CDR3 has 16 amino acids. The ends lost 2 bases at V and 5 bases at J; junction bases unmatched: 7. Germline V gene lookup returns CDR1 LNHNV and CDR2 YYDKDF (reference sequence). CDR3: CATSRTGQGVSTEAFF. CDR3 DNA sequence: TGTGCCACCAGCAGAACGGGACAGGGGGTTTCTACTGAAGCTTTCTTT. The variable domain in full, with the rest retrieved from reference TRBV15 and TRBJ1-1, is DAMVIQNPRYQVTQFGKPVTLSCSQTLNHNVMYWYQQKSSQAPKLLFHYYDKDFNNEADTPDNFQSRRPNTSFCFLDIRSPGLGDTAMYLCATSRTGQGVSTEAFFGQGTRLTVV.

The chain joins TRBV18 to TRBJ2-7; D could derive from TRBD1 or TRBD2 (6 bases each). CDR3 size: 15 residues. Germline V gene sequence: CDR1 KGHSH, CDR2 LQKENI. The V and J ends lost 1 base and 4 bases respectively, with 14 bases between them. CDR3 loop: CASSPQGGSLYEQYV. The CDR3 nucleotides are TGTGCCAGCTCACCACAGGGGGGATCACTTTACGAGCAGTACGTC.

J is TRBJ2-3 and V is TRBV19; TRBD2 agrees at 8 bases. Germline lookup yields CDR1 LNHDA and CDR2 SQIVND (reference sequence). Unmatched junction bases numbered 2, after V lost 4 bases and J lost 5 bases. The CDR3 is 13 amino acids. DNA for the CDR3: TGTGCCAGTAGTACGGGACTAGGAGATACGCAGTATTTT. It encodes CASSTGLGDTQYF.

The chain carries TRBV5-1 and TRBJ1-2, with D perhaps TRBD1 (5 bases). This CDR3 is 14 amino acids long. V lost 0 bases to trimming and J lost 8 bases, with 14 bases between them. Germline assignment: CDR1 SGHRS and CDR2 YFSETQ. CDR3 sequence (DNA): TGCGCCAGCAGCTTGGTACCGGGAGGGGACGGCTACACCTTC. Translated: CASSLVPGGDGYTF.

V is TRBV6-2 or TRBV6-3 and J is TRBJ2-7; D is perhaps TRBD2 (6 bases). CDR3 length: 13 amino acids. V lost 4 bases and J lost 9, with 16 bases in between. Germline loops: CDR1 MNHEY, CDR2 SVGEGT. The CDR3 is CASSSGRRRGQYV. DNA for the CDR3: TGTGCCAGCAGTTCTGGACGCCGGAGGGGGCAGTACGTC.

The gene calls are TRBV6-1 and TRBJ2-5, with a weak D call TRBD1 (6 bases). Trimming removed 4 bases at V and 2 bases at J, with 17 bases between. The CDR3 length is 16 residues. Germline V gene lookup returns CDR1 MNHNS and CDR2 SASEGT. CDR3 sequence reads: CASSVSQGDWQETQYF. The CDR3 bases are TGTGCCAGCAGTGTATCACAGGGAGATTGGCAAGAGACCCAGTACTTC.

CDR3: CASSYDRAGGNTIYF. CDR3 coding DNA: TGTGCCAGCAGTTATGACAGGGCGGGCGGAAACACCATATATTTT. This chain uses TRBV6-5 with TRBJ1-3; 7 bases line up with TRBD1. The CDR3 has 15 amino acids. The ends lost 3 bases at V and 4 bases at J; junction bases unmatched: 6. The germline V gene has CDR1 MNHEY and CDR2 SVGAGI.

V is TRBV2 and J is TRBJ2-5; D perhaps matches TRBD2 (5 bases). Per the germline V gene, CDR1 is SNHLY and CDR2 is FYNNEI. The CDR3 has 14 residues. V lost 8 bases, J lost 5 bases, and 18 bases lay in between. CDR3 coding DNA: TGTGCCAGCGGACCAGGACGGGGTGCGGAGACCCAGTACTTC. Translating gives CASGPGRGAETQYF.

This chain uses TRBV5-1 with TRBJ2-1; 9 bases map to TRBD1. This CDR3 contains 15 residues. Germline V gene lookup returns CDR1 SGHRS and CDR2 YFSETQ. Trimming took 2 bases from V and 2 from J; bases not matched to a gene: 2. The DNA of the CDR3 is TGCGCCAGCAGCTTACAGGGGGCGGCCTACAATGAGCAGTTCTTC. Translation: CASSLQGAAYNEQFF.

The chain's CDR3 is CASSLSGDSPLHF. The CDR3 bases are TGTGCCAGTAGCCTGAGCGGGGATTCACCCCTCCACTTT. This chain connects TRBV19 to TRBJ1-6; D unclear. The CDR3 has 13 amino acids. Germline V gives CDR1 LNHDA, CDR2 SQIVND (reference sequence). The ends were cut back, 6 bases at V and 8 bases at J, with 11 bases in the middle.

The chain employs TRBV3-1 (or the pseudogene TRBV3-2) and TRBJ1-1, with D possibly matching TRBD1 (6 bases). CDR1 and CDR2 (germline): LGHDT, YNNKEL (reference sequence). CDR3 length: 14 amino acids. Trimming took off 4 bases at V and 8 bases at J, with 17 bases between the two ends. CDR3 sequence: CASSPAGGHREAFF. DNA for the CDR3: TGTGCCAGCAGCCCAGCGGGGGGGCACCGGGAAGCTTTCTTT.

V and J are TRBV5-1 and TRBJ2-3; D possibly corresponds to TRBD1 (6 bases). The CDR3 spans 15 residues. Germline V gene sequence: CDR1 SGHRS, CDR2 YFSETQ. The ends were cut back, 0 bases at V and 9 bases at J, with 17 bases in the middle. The CDR3 nucleotides are TGCGCCAGCAGCTTGGCCGGAGAGGGGGAGCTGACGCAGTATTTT. Translating gives CASSLAGEGELTQYF.